The 19 T cell receptor beta chains presented below share a single source sample, sequenced in a study of blood T cells in healthy people across ages. PCR was performed a second time for about 7 to 11 cycles using a sample-barcoded 5' primer and a J-beta primer mix. TCRdb re-derived calls from the 5' RACE reads in MiXCR, one entry per CDR3 protein. The sample has hundreds of thousands of distinct CDR3 sequences, about 50% seen once; the top ten hold less than 15%. Specimen: blood. Receptors originate from a woman older than 75 in good health.

The CDR3 protein is CSAYLQGTVTDTQYF. The CDR3 DNA reads as TGCAGTGCTTACCTGCAGGGGACGGTCACAGATACGCAGTATTTT. V is TRBV20-1 and J is TRBJ2-3; TRBD1 is a possible D gene (6 bases). Deletions cut 5 bases from V and 2 bases from J, with 17 bases between. Germline V gene data show CDR1 as DFQATT and CDR2 as SNEGSKA (reference sequence). This CDR3 is 15 amino acids long.

For this clonotype: One end of the junction does not line up with germline, which may come from a read error. The chain combines TRBV30 with TRBJ1-1; D call uncertain. Germline V gene sequence: CDR1 GTSNPN, CDR2 SVGIG (reference sequence). The CDR3 has 12 residues. This CDR3 reads CALGEGGTGAFF. In DNA, the CDR3 is TGTGCTCTCGGGGAGGGTGGAACTGGAGCTTTCTTT.

This sequence joins TRBV20-1 and TRBJ2-1, with D perhaps assigned TRBD1 or TRBD2 (6 bases each). The CDR3 sequence is 15 residues long. The ends were cut back, 0 bases at V and 10 bases at J, with 19 bases in the middle. The germline gives CDR1 DFQATT, CDR2 SNEGSKA (reference sequence). CDR3 nucleotides: TGCAGTGCTAGAGAGGAGGGCGGGAAAGGGGGGGAGCAGTTCTTC. This sequence encodes CSAREEGGKGGEQFF.

This clonotype occurred many times. The chain uses TRBV7-8 and TRBJ2-7; 8 nucleotides align to TRBD2. The V gene's germline CDR1 is SGHVS and CDR2 FQNEAQ. V trimming: 6 bases; J trimming: 10 bases; junction bases outside the gene matches: 11. CDR3 length equals 13 residues. The CDR3 DNA is TGTGCCAGCAGTCCTAGGGCTAGCGGGCGACAGTACTTC. This gives the protein CASSPRASGRQYF.

V usage is TRBV12-3 or TRBV12-4 and J usage is TRBJ2-7; D remains unclear. The J call is in doubt because the DNA end fits TRBJ2-4 better. The CDR3 totals 14 residues. The CDR3 sequence is CASSTPTWGNIQYF. The CDR3 bases are TGTGCCAGCAGCACACCTACTTGGGGAAACATTCAGTACTTC.

CDR3 nucleotide sequence: TGTGCCAGCAGCTTGGGAGGGGATGTGCAGTACTTC. Translating gives CASSLGGDVQYF. This sequence joins TRBV5-6 and TRBJ2-4; D tentatively reads TRBD1 or TRBD2 (5 bases each). This CDR3 spans 12 amino acids. Trimming took 0 bases from V and 13 from J, leaving 11 bases between them. Germline lookup yields CDR1 SGHDT and CDR2 YYEEEE.

This clonotype was seen a single time. A much larger clone sits a single nucleotide away, making a read error possible. V and J are TRBV27 and TRBJ2-5; D may be TRBD1 (6 bases). The CDR3 length is 15 residues. V was cut by 7 bases and J by 5 bases, with 20 bases left in between. Germline CDR1 and CDR2: MNHEY and SMNVEV (reference sequence). The CDR3 reads CASMSRTAQSETQYF. The DNA of the CDR3 is TGTGCCAGCATGAGCCGGACAGCCCAAAGCGAGACCCAGTACTTC.

Of note for this clonotype: This sequence may be a read error, since a much larger clone differs from it by one base. The chain employs TRBV20-1 and TRBJ2-5; tentatively, D is TRBD2 (5 bases). With 6 bases removed from V and 11 bases from J, the gap between germline ends came to 22 bases. This CDR3 is 13 amino acids long. From germline, CDR1 is DFQATT and CDR2 SNEGSKA (reference sequence). The CDR3 loop reads CSALDSWINEQYF. The CDR3, as DNA: TGCAGTGCGTTGGACTCTTGGATCAATGAGCAGTACTTC.

The chain couples TRBV28 to TRBJ2-7, with unresolved D. Germline CDR1 is MDHEN and CDR2 is SYDVKM. Deletions cut 3 bases from V and 0 bases from J, with 6 bases between. The CDR3 runs to 13 residues. CDR3 sequence reads: CASSLPASYEQYF. CDR3 bases: TGTGCCAGCAGTTTGCCAGCCTCCTACGAGCAGTACTTC. The full variable domain, rest sourced from reference TRBV28 and TRBJ2-7, is DVKVTQSSRYLVKRTGEKVFLECVQDMDHENMFWYRQDPGLGLRLIYFSYDVKMKEKGDIPEGYSVSREKKERFSLILESASTNQTSMYLCASSLPASYEQYFGPGTRLTVT.

This clonotype was counted ten times or more. One end of the junction is discordant with germline, which a read error may explain. V gene TRBV18 combines with J gene TRBJ1-4; no clear D. The CDR3 spans 12 residues. Germline V CDR1 and CDR2: KGHSH, LQKENI. CDR3 in DNA: TGTGCCAGCGCACCGCATTCTGAAAAACTGTTTTTT. This sequence encodes CASAPHSEKLFF.

This clonotype was counted between two and nine times. The chain is built from TRBV2 and TRBJ2-1; 8 bases are shared with TRBD2. V lost 6 bases to trimming and J lost 9 bases; unmatched junction nucleotides: 10. Germline lookup yields CDR1 SNHLY and CDR2 FYNNEI. The CDR3 totals 14 residues. The CDR3 reads CASSRRAGEREQFF. The CDR3 bases are TGTGCCAGCAGCCGACGAGCGGGGGAACGTGAGCAGTTCTTC.

The table lists this clonotype with a few counts. The chain recombines TRBV5-1 with TRBJ2-1; D tentatively fits TRBD1 or TRBD2 (6 bases each). In germline, CDR1 is SGHRS, CDR2 YFSETQ. The CDR3 contains 16 residues. The V end lost 1 base, the J end lost 7 bases, and 18 bases lay between the germline ends. CDR3 loop: CASSLFGGGGLNEQFF. The DNA for the CDR3 is TGCGCCAGCAGCTTGTTTGGAGGGGGAGGATTGAATGAGCAGTTCTTC.

This clonotype was detected once. Sequence at one end of the junction differs from germline and may be a read error. The J gene is TRBJ1-5, the V gene TRBV27; D unresolved. Germline V lookup: CDR1 MNHEY, CDR2 SMNVEV (reference sequence). The CDR3 is 14 amino acids. The CDR3 is CASSSVSGNPPQHF. The CDR3 DNA is TGTGCCAGCAGTTCCGTCTCGGGCAATCCGCCCCAGCATTTT.

This chain connects TRBV12-3 or TRBV12-4 to TRBJ2-2; TRBD2 matches 10 bases. Trimming removed 0 bases from V and 6 bases from J; junction bases left unmatched: 4. The CDR3 loop spans 16 amino acids. The CDR3 coding sequence is TGTGCCAGCAGTTTAGCGAGCGGGGGGGTCCCCGGGGAGCTGTTTTTT. Its translation is CASSLASGGVPGELFF.

This clonotype appeared many times. The chain has TRBV28 and TRBJ2-4; TRBD1 or TRBD2 may be the D gene (5 bases each). This CDR3 is 13 amino acids long. Trimming took off 8 bases at V and 3 bases at J, with 11 bases between the two ends. Germline CDR1 and CDR2: MDHEN and SYDVKM. In nucleotides, the CDR3 is TGTGCCAGCCAGGGAGCTAACAAAAACATTCAGTACTTC. This translates into CASQGANKNIQYF.

V and J are TRBV29-1 and TRBJ2-5; 7 bases are shared with TRBD1. Germline V CDR1 and CDR2: SQVTM, ANQGSEA. CDR3 length: 13 residues. V gave up 5 bases and J gave up 0 bases; unmatched junction bases: 3. The CDR3 bases are TGCAGCGTTCGGGGACAGTACCAAGAGACCCAGTACTTC. Translation: CSVRGQYQETQYF.

This clonotype was detected many times. A much larger clone lies one base from this, so it may be a read error. The V call is TRBV5-1, the J call TRBJ2-1; 8 nucleotides agree with TRBD2. The J call may not be correct, given that the DNA end is closer to TRBJ2-7. Germline-derived CDR1 and CDR2 are SGHRS and YFSETQ. The CDR3 extends over 15 amino acids. The CDR3 nucleotides read TGCGCCAGCAGCTTATACGGGGGGGATTACAATGAGCAGTACTTC. This translates into CASSLYGGDYNEQYF.

This clonotype was observed a handful of times. The chain is built from TRBV7-2 and TRBJ1-5; D ambiguous. V was pared by 7 bases and J by 2 bases, with 12 bases between. The CDR3 loop spans 14 amino acids. Germline-derived CDR1 and CDR2 are SGHTA and FQGNSA. The CDR3: CASTFLGGNQPQHF. The DNA for the CDR3 is TGTGCCAGCACCTTCCTTGGAGGCAATCAGCCCCAGCATTTT.

There are many counts of this clonotype. The CDR3 loop reads CASSVGQFTDTQYF. CDR3 nucleotides: TGTGCCAGCAGCGTTGGGCAGTTCACAGATACGCAGTATTTT. The chain combines TRBV9 with TRBJ2-3; D uncertain. The CDR3 is made up of 14 amino acids. Germline-derived CDR1 and CDR2 are SGDLS and YYNGEE. V gave up 2 bases and J gave up 2 bases, with 9 bases separating them.